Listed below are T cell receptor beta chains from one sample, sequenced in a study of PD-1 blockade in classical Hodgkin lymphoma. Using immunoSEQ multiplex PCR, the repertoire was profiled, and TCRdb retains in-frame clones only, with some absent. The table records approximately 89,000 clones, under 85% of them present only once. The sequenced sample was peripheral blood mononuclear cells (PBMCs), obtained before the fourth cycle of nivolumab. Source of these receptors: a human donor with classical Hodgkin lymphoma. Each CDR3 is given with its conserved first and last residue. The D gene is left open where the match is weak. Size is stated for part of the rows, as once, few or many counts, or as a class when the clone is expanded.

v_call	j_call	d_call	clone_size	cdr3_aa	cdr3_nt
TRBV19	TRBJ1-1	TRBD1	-	CASSIGDRGLLSTEAFF	TGTGCCAGTAGTATTGGGGACAGGGGCCTCCTCAGCACTGAAGCTTTCTTT
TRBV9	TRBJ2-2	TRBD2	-	CASSVRTSGSSRDGELFF	TGTGCCAGCAGCGTCAGGACTAGCGGGAGCTCTCGGGACGGGGAGCTGTTTTTT
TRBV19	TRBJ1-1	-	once	CASSISWTAEAFF	TGTGCCAGTAGTATATCGTGGACAGCTGAAGCTTTCTTT
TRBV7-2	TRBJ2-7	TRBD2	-	CASSLRAGVREQYF	TGTGCCAGCAGCCTCCGCGCGGGGGTTCGCGAGCAGTACTTC
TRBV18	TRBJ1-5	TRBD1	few	CASSPDPTGAQPQHF	TGTGCCAGCTCACCCGATCCGACAGGGGCGCAGCCCCAGCATTTT
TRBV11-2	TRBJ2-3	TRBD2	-	CASSLLAGMTDTQYF	TGTGCCAGCAGCTTACTAGCGGGAATGACAGATACGCAGTATTTT
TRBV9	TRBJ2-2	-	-	CASAMGGGPPSQTGELFF	TGTGCCAGCGCAATGGGGGGAGGACCCCCGTCCCAAACCGGGGAGCTGTTTTTT
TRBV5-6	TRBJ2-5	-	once	CASSLLGSDRKQETQYF	TGTGCCAGCAGCCTATTAGGGTCAGACCGTAAGCAAGAGACCCAGTACTTC
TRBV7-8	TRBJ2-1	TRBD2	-	CASSLALLAGSGEQFF	TGTGCCAGCAGCTTAGCGTTACTAGCGGGTTCCGGTGAGCAGTTCTTC
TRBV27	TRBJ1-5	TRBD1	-	CASRKQGARQPQHF	TGTGCCAGCAGGAAACAGGGGGCAAGGCAGCCCCAGCATTTT
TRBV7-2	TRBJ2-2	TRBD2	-	CASSFGLAGAGDTGELFF	TGTGCCAGCAGCTTCGGACTAGCGGGAGCCGGGGACACCGGGGAGCTGTTTTTT
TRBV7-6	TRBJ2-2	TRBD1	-	CASSLARDRPNTGELFF	TGTGCCAGCAGCTTAGCCCGGGACAGACCTAACACCGGGGAGCTGTTTTTT
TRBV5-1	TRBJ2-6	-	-	CASSFSQLGGVGANVLTF	TGCGCCAGCAGCTTCTCACAGCTCGGGGGCGTTGGGGCCAACGTCCTGACTTTC
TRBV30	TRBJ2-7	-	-	CAWSVALLGSYEQYF	TGTGCCTGGAGTGTAGCATTACTAGGATCTTACGAGCAGTACTTC
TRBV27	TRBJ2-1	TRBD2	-	CASSLPYRTSSGAWEQFF	TGTGCCAGCAGTTTACCCTACCGGACTAGCTCAGGAGCGTGGGAGCAGTTCTTC
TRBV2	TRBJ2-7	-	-	CASSESPGDPYEQYF	TGTGCCAGCAGTGAATCCCCAGGGGACCCCTACGAGCAGTACTTC
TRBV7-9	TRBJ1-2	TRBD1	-	CASSFLQGNSGYTF	TGTGCCAGCAGCTTCCTACAGGGGAACAGCGGCTACACCTTC
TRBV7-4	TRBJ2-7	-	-	CASSLGAGYEQYF	TGTGCCAGCAGCTTAGGGGCAGGCTACGAGCAGTACTTC
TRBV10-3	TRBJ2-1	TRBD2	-	CAIRASGAGNNEQFF	TGTGCCATCAGGGCTAGCGGGGCGGGGAACAATGAGCAGTTCTTC
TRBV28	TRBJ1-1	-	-	CASSLLGPTEAFF	TGTGCCAGCAGTCTCCTCGGACCAACTGAAGCTTTCTTT
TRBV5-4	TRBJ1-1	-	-	CASSLNSQGLGTEAFF	TGTGCCAGCAGCTTGAATTCCCAGGGGCTGGGGACTGAAGCTTTCTTT
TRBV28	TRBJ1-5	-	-	CASSLPGSNQPQHF	TGTGCCAGCAGTCTCCCAGGGAGCAATCAGCCCCAGCATTTT
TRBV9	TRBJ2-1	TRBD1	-	CASSTRDRNNEQFF	TGTGCCAGCAGCACCCGGGACAGGAACAATGAGCAGTTCTTC
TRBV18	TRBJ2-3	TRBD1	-	CASSTRTGPPTDTQYF	TGTGCCAGCTCAACCCGGACAGGGCCTCCCACAGATACGCAGTATTTT
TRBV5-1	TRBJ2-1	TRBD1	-	CASSLEQGLYNEQFF	TGCGCCAGCAGCTTGGAACAGGGGCTCTACAATGAGCAGTTCTTC
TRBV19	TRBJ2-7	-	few	CVPRQRSHEQYF	TGTGTACCCAGGCAGCGTTCCCACGAGCAGTACTTC
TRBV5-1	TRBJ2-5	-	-	CASSLVGVLRQETQYF	TGCGCCAGCAGCTTGGTTGGTGTCCTCCGTCAAGAGACCCAGTACTTC
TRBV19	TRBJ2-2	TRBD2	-	CASSIVGRERDTGELFF	TGTGCCAGTAGTATAGTCGGGCGGGAGAGGGACACCGGGGAGCTGTTTTTT
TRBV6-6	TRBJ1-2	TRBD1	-	CASSPTGGRDGYTF	TGTGCCAGCAGCCCAACAGGGGGCCGGGATGGCTACACCTTC
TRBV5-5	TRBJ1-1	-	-	CASSLVPRGVGTEAFF	TGTGCCAGCAGCTTGGTACCCAGGGGAGTCGGGACTGAAGCTTTCTTT
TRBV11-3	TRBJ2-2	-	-	CASSLTGDGELFF	TGTGCCAGCAGCTTAACGGGAGACGGGGAGCTGTTTTTT
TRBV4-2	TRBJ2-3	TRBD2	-	CASSQVLAGGPDTQYF	TGTGCCAGCAGCCAAGTTCTAGCGGGAGGGCCAGATACGCAGTATTTT
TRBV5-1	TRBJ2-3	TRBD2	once	CASSLAELADTDTQYF	TGCGCCAGCAGCTTGGCCGAACTAGCGGACACAGATACGCAGTATTTT
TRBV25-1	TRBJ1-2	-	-	CASSEFRGAGYGYTF	TGTGCCAGCAGTGAATTTCGGGGGGCGGGCTATGGCTACACCTTC
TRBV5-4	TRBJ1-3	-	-	CASSLGGGNSGNTIYF	TGTGCCAGCAGCTTGGGGGGCGGTAACTCTGGAAACACCATATATTTT
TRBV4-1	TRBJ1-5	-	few	CASSQEGQAVRNQPQHF	TGCGCCAGCAGCCAAGAAGGTCAGGCCGTTCGAAATCAGCCCCAGCATTTT
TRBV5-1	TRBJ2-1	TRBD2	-	CASSESGSSYNEQFF	TGCGCCAGCAGCGAAAGCGGGAGCTCCTACAATGAGCAGTTCTTC
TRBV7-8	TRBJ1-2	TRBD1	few	CASSLGDSTYGYTF	TGTGCCAGCAGCTTAGGGGACAGCACCTATGGCTACACCTTC
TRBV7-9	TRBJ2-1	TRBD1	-	CASSRDSNEQFF	TGTGCCAGCAGCCGGGACAGCAATGAGCAGTTCTTC
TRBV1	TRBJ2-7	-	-	CTSSQDPDGRSYEQYF	TGCACCAGCAGCCAAGATCCGGACGGCCGCTCCTACGAGCAGTACTTC